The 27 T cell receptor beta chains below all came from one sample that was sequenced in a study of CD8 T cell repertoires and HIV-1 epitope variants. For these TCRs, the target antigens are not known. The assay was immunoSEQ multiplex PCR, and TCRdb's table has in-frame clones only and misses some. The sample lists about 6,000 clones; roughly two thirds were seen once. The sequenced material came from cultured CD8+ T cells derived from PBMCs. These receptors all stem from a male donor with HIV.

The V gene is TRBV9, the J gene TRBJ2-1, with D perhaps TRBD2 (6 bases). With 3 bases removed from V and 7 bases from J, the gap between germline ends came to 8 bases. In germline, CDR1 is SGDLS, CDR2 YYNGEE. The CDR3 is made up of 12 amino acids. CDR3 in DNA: TGTGCCAGCAGCGGGGGGGTTAATGAGCAGTTCTTC. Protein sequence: CASSGGVNEQFF.

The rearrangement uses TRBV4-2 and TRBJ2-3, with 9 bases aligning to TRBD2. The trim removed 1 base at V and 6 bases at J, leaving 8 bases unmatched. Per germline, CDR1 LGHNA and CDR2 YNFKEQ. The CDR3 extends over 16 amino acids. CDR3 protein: CASSQVAGGSSDTQYF. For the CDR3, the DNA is TGTGCCAGCAGCCAAGTGGCGGGGGGGTCCTCCGATACGCAGTATTTT.

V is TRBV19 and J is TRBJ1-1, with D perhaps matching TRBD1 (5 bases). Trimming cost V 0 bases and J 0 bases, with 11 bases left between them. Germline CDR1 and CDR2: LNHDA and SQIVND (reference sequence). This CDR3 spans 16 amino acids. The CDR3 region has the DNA TGTGCCAGTAGTATAGAGACAGAAGACATGAACACTGAAGCTTTCTTT. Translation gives CASSIETEDMNTEAFF.

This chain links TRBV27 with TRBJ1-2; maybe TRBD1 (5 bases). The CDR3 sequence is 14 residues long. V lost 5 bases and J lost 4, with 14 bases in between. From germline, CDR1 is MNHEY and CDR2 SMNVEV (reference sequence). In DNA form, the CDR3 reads TGTGCCAGCAGTAGGGGCCCCGACAGCTATGGCTACACCTTC. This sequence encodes CASSRGPDSYGYTF.

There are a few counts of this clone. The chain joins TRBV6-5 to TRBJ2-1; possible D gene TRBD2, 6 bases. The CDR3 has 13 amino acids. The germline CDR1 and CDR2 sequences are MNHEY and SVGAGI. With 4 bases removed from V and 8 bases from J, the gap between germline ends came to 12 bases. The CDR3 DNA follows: TGTGCCAGCAGTTCCCGGGACTCGGATGAGCAGTTCTTC. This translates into CASSSRDSDEQFF.

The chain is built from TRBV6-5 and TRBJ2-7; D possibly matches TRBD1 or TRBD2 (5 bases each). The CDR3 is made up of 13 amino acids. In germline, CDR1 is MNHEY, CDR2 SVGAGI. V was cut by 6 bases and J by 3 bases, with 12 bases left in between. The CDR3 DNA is TGTGCCAGCAGACCTATTGGGGGCTACGAGCAGTACTTC. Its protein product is CASRPIGGYEQYF.

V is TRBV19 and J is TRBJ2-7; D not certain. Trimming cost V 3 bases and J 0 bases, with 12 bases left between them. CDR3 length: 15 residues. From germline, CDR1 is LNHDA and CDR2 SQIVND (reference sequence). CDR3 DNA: TGTGCCAGTAGTATGACGAGTCGGAGCTCCTACGAGCAGTACTTC. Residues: CASSMTSRSSYEQYF.

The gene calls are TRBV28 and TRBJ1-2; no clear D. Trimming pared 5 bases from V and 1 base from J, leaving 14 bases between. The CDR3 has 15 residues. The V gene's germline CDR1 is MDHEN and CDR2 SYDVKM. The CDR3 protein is CASSDYDLINYGYTF. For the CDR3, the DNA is TGTGCCAGCAGTGACTATGACCTTATTAACTATGGCTACACCTTC.

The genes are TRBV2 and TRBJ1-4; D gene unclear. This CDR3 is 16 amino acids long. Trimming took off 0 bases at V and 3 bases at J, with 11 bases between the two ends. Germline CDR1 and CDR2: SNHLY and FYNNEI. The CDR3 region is CASSEAGNRANEKLFF. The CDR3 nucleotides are TGTGCCAGCAGTGAAGCGGGTAATCGGGCTAATGAAAAACTGTTTTTT.

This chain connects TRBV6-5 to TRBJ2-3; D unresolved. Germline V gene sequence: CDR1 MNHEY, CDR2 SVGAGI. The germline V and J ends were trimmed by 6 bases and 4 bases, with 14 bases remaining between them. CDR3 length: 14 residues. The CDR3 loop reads CASSPTALPDTQYF. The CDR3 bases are TGTGCCAGCAGCCCCACGGCGTTGCCAGATACGCAGTATTTT.

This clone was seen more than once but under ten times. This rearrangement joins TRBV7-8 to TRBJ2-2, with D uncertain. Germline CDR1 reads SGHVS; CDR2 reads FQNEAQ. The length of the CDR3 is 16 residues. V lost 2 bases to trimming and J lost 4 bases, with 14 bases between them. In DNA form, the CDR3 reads TGTGCCAGCAGCTTATTCGGCCCCCCGGTCACCGGGGAGCTGTTTTTT. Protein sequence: CASSLFGPPVTGELFF.

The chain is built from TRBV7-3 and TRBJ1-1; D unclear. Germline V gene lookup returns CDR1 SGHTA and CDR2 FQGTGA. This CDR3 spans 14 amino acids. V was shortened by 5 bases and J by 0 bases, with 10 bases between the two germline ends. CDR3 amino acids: CASSHSPMNTEAFF. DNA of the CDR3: TGTGCCAGCAGCCACAGCCCCATGAACACTGAAGCTTTCTTT.

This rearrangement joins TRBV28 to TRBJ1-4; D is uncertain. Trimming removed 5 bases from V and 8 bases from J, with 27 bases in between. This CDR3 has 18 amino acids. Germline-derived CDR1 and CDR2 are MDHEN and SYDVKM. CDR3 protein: CASSIIQLMDGQVEKLFF. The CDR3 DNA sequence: TGTGCCAGCAGTATCATTCAACTGATGGACGGGCAAGTGGAAAAACTGTTTTTT. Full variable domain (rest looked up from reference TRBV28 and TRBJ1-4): DVKVTQSSRYLVKRTGEKVFLECVQDMDHENMFWYRQDPGLGLRLIYFSYDVKMKEKGDIPEGYSVSREKKERFSLILESASTNQTSMYLCASSIIQLMDGQVEKLFFGSGTQLSVL.

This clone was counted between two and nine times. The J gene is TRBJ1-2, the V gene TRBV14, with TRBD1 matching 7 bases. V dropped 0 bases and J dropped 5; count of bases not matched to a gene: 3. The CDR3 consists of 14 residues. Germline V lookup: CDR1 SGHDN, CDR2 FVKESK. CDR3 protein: CASSQEATGYGYTF. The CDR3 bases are TGTGCCAGCAGCCAAGAAGCGACAGGGTATGGCTACACCTTC.

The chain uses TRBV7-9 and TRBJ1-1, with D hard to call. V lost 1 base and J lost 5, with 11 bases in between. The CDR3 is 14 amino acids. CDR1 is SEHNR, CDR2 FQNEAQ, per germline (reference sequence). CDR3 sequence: CASSLDSGGTEAFF. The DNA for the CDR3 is TGTGCCAGCAGCTTAGATTCTGGAGGAACTGAAGCTTTCTTT.

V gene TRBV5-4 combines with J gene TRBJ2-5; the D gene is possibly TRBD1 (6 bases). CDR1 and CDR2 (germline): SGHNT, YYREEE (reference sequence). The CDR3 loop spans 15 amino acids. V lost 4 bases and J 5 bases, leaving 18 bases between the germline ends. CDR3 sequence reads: CASSANQGNGETQYF. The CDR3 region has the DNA TGTGCCAGCAGCGCCAACCAGGGGAATGGGGAGACCCAGTACTTC.

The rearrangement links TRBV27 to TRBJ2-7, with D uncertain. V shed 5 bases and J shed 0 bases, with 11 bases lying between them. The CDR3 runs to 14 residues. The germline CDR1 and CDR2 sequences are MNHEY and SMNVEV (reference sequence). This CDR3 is CASSEIASSYEQYF. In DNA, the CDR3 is TGTGCCAGCAGTGAGATTGCAAGCTCCTACGAGCAGTACTTC.

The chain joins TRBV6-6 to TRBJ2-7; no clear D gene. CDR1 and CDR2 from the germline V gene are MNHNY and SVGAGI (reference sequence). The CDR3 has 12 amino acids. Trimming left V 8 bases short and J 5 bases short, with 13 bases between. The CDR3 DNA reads TGTGCCAGCGATGACGGGCTTAACGAGCAGTACTTC. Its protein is CASDDGLNEQYF.

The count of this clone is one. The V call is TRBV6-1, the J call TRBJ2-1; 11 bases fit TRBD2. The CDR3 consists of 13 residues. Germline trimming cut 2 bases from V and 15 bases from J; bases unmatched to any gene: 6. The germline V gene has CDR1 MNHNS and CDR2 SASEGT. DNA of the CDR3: TGTGCCAGCAGTGAACTAGCGGGAGGTTCTGGGTTCTTC. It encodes CASSELAGGSGFF.

The CDR3 DNA reads as TGTGCCAGCAGTCAAACCGGGACAGACCTCTACGAGCAGTACTTC. It encodes CASSQTGTDLYEQYF. V gene TRBV28 combines with J gene TRBJ2-7; 7 bases map to TRBD1. Looked up from germline, CDR1 is MDHEN and CDR2 is SYDVKM. The CDR3 length is 15 residues. Trimming cost V 5 bases and J 3 bases; bases outside gene matches: 10.

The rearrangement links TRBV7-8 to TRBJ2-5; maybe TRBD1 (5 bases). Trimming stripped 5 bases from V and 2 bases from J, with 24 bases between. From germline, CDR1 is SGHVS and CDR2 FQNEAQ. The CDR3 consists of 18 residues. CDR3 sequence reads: CASSDLPEEKTAQETQYF. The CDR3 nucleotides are TGTGCCAGCAGCGACCTCCCGGAAGAGAAGACAGCTCAAGAGACCCAGTACTTC. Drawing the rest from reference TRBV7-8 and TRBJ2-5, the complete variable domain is GAGVSQSPRYKVAKRGQDVALRCDPISGHVSLFWYQQALGQGPEFLTYFQNEAQLDKSGLPSDRFFAERPEGSVSTLKIQRTQQEDSAVYLCASSDLPEEKTAQETQYFGPGTRLLVL.

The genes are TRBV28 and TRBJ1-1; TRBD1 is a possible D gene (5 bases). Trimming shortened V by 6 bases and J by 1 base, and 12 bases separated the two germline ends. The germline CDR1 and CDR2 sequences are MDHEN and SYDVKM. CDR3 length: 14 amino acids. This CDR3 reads CASSALQENTEAFF. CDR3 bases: TGTGCCAGCAGCGCACTACAGGAGAACACTGAAGCTTTCTTT.

For the CDR3, the DNA is TGTGCCAGCAGCAATAAGGAGGGGGCCTCCTACGAGCAGTACTTC. Translation: CASSNKEGASYEQYF. The chain has TRBV21-1 and TRBJ2-7; the D call of TRBD1 is as the table states it, not checked on the DNA. TRBV21-1 has pseudogene status. The CDR3 has 15 residues.

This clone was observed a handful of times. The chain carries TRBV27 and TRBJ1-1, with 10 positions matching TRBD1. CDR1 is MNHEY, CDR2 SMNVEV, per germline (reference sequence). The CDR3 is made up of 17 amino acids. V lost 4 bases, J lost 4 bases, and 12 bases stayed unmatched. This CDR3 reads CASSSPGTGVISTEAFF. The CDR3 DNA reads TGTGCCAGCAGTTCCCCCGGGACAGGGGTGATTTCCACTGAAGCTTTCTTT.

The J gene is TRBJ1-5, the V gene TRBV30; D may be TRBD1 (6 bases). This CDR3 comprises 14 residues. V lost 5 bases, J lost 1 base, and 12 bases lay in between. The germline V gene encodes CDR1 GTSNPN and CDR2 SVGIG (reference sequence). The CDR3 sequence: CAWGTQSSNQPQHF. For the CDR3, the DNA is TGTGCCTGGGGGACACAATCCAGCAATCAGCCCCAGCATTTT.

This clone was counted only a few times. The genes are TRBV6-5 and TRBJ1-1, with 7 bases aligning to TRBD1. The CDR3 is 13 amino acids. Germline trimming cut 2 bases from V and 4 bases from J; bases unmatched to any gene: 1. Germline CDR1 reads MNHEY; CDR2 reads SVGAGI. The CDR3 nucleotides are TGTGCCAGCAGTTACGAGGGGGCCACTGAAGCTTTCTTT. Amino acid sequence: CASSYEGATEAFF.

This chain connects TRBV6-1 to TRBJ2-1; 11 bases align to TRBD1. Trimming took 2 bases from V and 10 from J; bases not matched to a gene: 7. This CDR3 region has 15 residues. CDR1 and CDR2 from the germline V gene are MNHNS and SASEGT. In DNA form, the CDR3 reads TGTGCCAGCAGTGAAAGGGACAGGGGGGCGGTGGAGCAGTTCTTC. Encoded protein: CASSERDRGAVEQFF.